A selection of T cell receptor beta chains follows, all from one sample in a study of blood T cell repertoires in COVID-19. Sequenced by immunoSEQ multiplex PCR; TCRdb stores in-frame clones only, minus some. Among about 78,000 clones listed, around nine tenths were seen once. The sequenced sample consisted of peripheral blood. These receptors were taken from a woman aged 55-70 years with acute or convalescent COVID-19. The CDR3 runs from the conserved cysteine through the conserved F or W. The D gene is left open where the match is weak. Expanded clones get a size class; other rows say once, few or many, or leave the size out.

CDR3 length: 16; D gene: .; V gene: TRBV14; clone size: .; J gene: TRBJ1-2; CDR3 DNA: TGTGCCAGCAGCCAAGGTCTGTGGGGCGCGAACTATGGCTACACCTTC; CDR3 protein: CASSQGLWGANYGYTF
CDR3 length: 17; D gene: TRBD2; V gene: TRBV18; clone size: .; J gene: TRBJ2-5; CDR3 DNA: TGTGCCAGCTCACCACGTTCCGCTAGCGGGGTGGGAGAGACCCAGTACTTC; CDR3 protein: CASSPRSASGVGETQYF
CDR3 length: 13; D gene: TRBD1; V gene: TRBV19; clone size: .; J gene: TRBJ1-4; CDR3 DNA: TGTGCCGCCTCGGACAGGAGTAATGAAAAACTGTTTTTT; CDR3 protein: CAASDRSNEKLFF
CDR3 length: 12; D gene: .; V gene: TRBV11-1; clone size: .; J gene: TRBJ2-2; CDR3 DNA: TGTGCCAGCAGCGAGGACAGTGGGGAGCTGTTTTTT; CDR3 protein: CASSEDSGELFF
CDR3 length: 14; D gene: TRBD1; V gene: TRBV14; clone size: .; J gene: TRBJ1-6; CDR3 DNA: TGTGCCAGCAGCGCGGGACAGAATAATTCACCCCTCCACTTT; CDR3 protein: CASSAGQNNSPLHF
CDR3 length: 14; D gene: .; V gene: TRBV2; clone size: .; J gene: TRBJ1-3; CDR3 DNA: TGTGCCAGCAGTGCATCGACAGCTGGAAACACCATATATTTT; CDR3 protein: CASSASTAGNTIYF
CDR3 length: 14; D gene: TRBD2; V gene: TRBV20-1; clone size: .; J gene: TRBJ2-1; CDR3 DNA: TGCAGTGCTAGTCCTAGCGGGAGGGCCGGTGAGCAGTTCTTC; CDR3 protein: CSASPSGRAGEQFF
CDR3 length: 14; D gene: .; V gene: TRBV6-2/TRBV6-3; clone size: .; J gene: TRBJ1-5; CDR3 DNA: TGTGCCAGCAGTCGAGGGAATAGCAATCAGCCCCAGCATTTT; CDR3 protein: CASSRGNSNQPQHF
CDR3 length: 12; D gene: .; V gene: TRBV4-2; clone size: .; J gene: TRBJ1-2; CDR3 DNA: TGTGCCAGCAGCCAACAGAACTATGGCTACACCTTC; CDR3 protein: CASSQQNYGYTF
CDR3 length: 16; D gene: .; V gene: TRBV21-1; clone size: .; J gene: TRBJ2-7; CDR3 DNA: TGTGCCAGCAGCAAAGGGACAGGGGAGAGCTCCTACGAGCAGTACTTC; CDR3 protein: CASSKGTGESSYEQYF
CDR3 length: 14; D gene: .; V gene: TRBV6-5; clone size: .; J gene: TRBJ2-2; CDR3 DNA: TGTGCCAGCACGTCGGGTCCGAACACCGGGGAGCTGTTTTTT; CDR3 protein: CASTSGPNTGELFF
CDR3 length: 13; D gene: TRBD1; V gene: TRBV3-1/TRBV3-2; clone size: .; J gene: TRBJ1-2; CDR3 DNA: TGTGCCAGCAGCTTCGACAGGGGGCTCGGCTACACCTTC; CDR3 protein: CASSFDRGLGYTF
CDR3 length: 16; D gene: TRBD1; V gene: TRBV30; clone size: .; J gene: TRBJ2-1; CDR3 DNA: TGTGCCTGGAGTGCCCTCCGGACAGGAATAGGTCATGAGCAGTTCTTC; CDR3 protein: CAWSALRTGIGHEQFF
CDR3 length: 13; D gene: .; V gene: TRBV3-1/TRBV3-2; clone size: few; J gene: TRBJ2-1; CDR3 DNA: TGTGCCAGCAGCCAGGGGGACACGAGGGAGCAGTTCTTC; CDR3 protein: CASSQGDTREQFF
CDR3 length: 15; D gene: TRBD1; V gene: TRBV15; clone size: .; J gene: TRBJ2-7; CDR3 DNA: TGTGCCACCAGCAGCACCGGGACAGGGCCCTACGAGCAGTACTTC; CDR3 protein: CATSSTGTGPYEQYF
CDR3 length: 15; D gene: TRBD1; V gene: TRBV18; clone size: .; J gene: TRBJ2-1; CDR3 DNA: TGTGCCAGCTCCCCCGGGACAGGAGGGTGGAATGAGCAGTTCTTC; CDR3 protein: CASSPGTGGWNEQFF
CDR3 length: 15; D gene: TRBD1; V gene: TRBV2; clone size: .; J gene: TRBJ2-1; CDR3 DNA: TGTGCCAGCAGTTCTGACAGGGGGCTAACTAAGGAGCAGTTCTTC; CDR3 protein: CASSSDRGLTKEQFF
CDR3 length: 14; D gene: .; V gene: TRBV6-2/TRBV6-3; clone size: .; J gene: TRBJ2-7; CDR3 DNA: TGTGCCAGCAGTCGCGGGGCAGCGGAGCGCCTACAGTACTTC; CDR3 protein: CASSRGAAERLQYF
CDR3 length: 15; D gene: .; V gene: TRBV5-1; clone size: .; J gene: TRBJ2-5; CDR3 DNA: TGCGCCAGCAGCTCGACACTAGGGGGTCAAGAGACCCAGTACTTC; CDR3 protein: CASSSTLGGQETQYF
CDR3 length: 15; D gene: TRBD2; V gene: TRBV19; clone size: .; J gene: TRBJ2-1; CDR3 DNA: TGTGCCAGTACCCCTGGGAGCGGGGGGGACAATGAGCAGTTCTTC; CDR3 protein: CASTPGSGGDNEQFF
CDR3 length: 13; D gene: .; V gene: TRBV6-2/TRBV6-3; clone size: .; J gene: TRBJ2-5; CDR3 DNA: TGTGCCAGCAGTTACTCCGGGCAAGAGACCCAGTACTTC; CDR3 protein: CASSYSGQETQYF
CDR3 length: 14; D gene: .; V gene: TRBV7-2; clone size: .; J gene: TRBJ2-3; CDR3 DNA: TGTGCCAGCAGCAACGCAGGTCAAGGACTAACGCAGTATTTT; CDR3 protein: CASSNAGQGLTQYF